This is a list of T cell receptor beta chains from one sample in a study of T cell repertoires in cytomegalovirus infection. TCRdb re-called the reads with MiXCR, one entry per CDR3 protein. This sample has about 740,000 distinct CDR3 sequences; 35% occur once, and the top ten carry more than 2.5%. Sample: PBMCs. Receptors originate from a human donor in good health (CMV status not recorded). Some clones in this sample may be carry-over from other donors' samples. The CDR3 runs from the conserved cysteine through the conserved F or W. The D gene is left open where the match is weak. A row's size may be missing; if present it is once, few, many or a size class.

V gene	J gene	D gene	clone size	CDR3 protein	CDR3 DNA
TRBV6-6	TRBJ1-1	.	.	CASSYVGRTEAFF	TGTGCCAGCAGTTACGTCGGTAGGACTGAAGCTTTCTTT
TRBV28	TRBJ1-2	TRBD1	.	CASIIRTGREGYTF	TGTGCCAGCATTATTCGGACAGGCCGGGAAGGCTACACCTTC
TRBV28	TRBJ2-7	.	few	CASSPLADIYEQYF	TGTGCCAGCAGTCCCCTGGCGGATATCTACGAGCAGTACTTC
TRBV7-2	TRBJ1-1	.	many	CAGSDVGEAFF	TGTGCCGGCTCAGACGTTGGTGAAGCTTTCTTT
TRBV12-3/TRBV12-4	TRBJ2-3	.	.	CASQAQGIFGVTQYF	TGTGCCAGCCAGGCCCAGGGGATTTTCGGGGTAACGCAGTATTTT
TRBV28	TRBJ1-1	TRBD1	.	CASSLGRGLGETEAFF	TGTGCCAGCAGTTTAGGCAGGGGGCTTGGGGAAACTGAAGCTTTCTTT
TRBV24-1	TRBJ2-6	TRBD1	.	CATSDPTGTGANVLTF	TGTGCCACCAGTGACCCGACAGGGACCGGGGCCAACGTCCTGACTTTC
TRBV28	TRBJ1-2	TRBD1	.	CASSTIGTGDYGYTF	TGTGCCAGCAGTACTATAGGGACAGGGGACTATGGCTACACCTTC
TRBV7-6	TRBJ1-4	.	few	CASSSYGPAENEKLFF	TGTGCCAGCAGCTCTTACGGGCCGGCAGAGAATGAAAAACTGTTTTTT
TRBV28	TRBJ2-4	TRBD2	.	CASTTSQAGGPSRNIQYF	TGTGCCAGCACGACCTCCCAAGCGGGGGGGCCTTCCCGAAACATTCAGTACTTC
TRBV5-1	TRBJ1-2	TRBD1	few	CASSLDRGRRYGYTF	TGCGCCAGCAGCTTGGACAGGGGGCGAAGGTATGGCTACACCTTC
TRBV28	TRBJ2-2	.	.	CASSLLPGEGTGELFF	TGTGCCAGCAGTTTACTTCCGGGAGAGGGGACCGGGGAGCTGTTTTTT
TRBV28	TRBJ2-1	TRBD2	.	CASSLRASGRHEQFF	TGTGCCAGCAGTTTGAGGGCTAGCGGGAGGCATGAGCAGTTCTTC
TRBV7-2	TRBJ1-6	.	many	CASSYDSYSPVSPLHF	TGTGCCAGCAGCTACGACTCCTATTCGCCGGTTTCACCCCTCCACTTT
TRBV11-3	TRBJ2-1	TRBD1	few	CASSLRAGTGHDNEQFF	TGTGCCAGCAGCCTCCGAGCCGGGACAGGGCACGACAATGAGCAGTTCTTC
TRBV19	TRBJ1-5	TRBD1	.	CASSTLTWGDRGNQPQHF	TGTGCCAGTAGTACCCTCACTTGGGGGGACAGGGGGAATCAGCCCCAGCATTTT
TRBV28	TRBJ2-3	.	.	CASSPQLDTQYF	TGTGCCAGCAGCCCCCAACTGGATACGCAGTATTTT
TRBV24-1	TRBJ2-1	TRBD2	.	CATSDQRGEQFF	TGTGCCACCAGTGATCAGCGGGGTGAGCAGTTCTTC
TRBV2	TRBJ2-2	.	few	CASKEQGPFAGELFF	TGTGCCAGCAAAGAACAGGGACCGTTCGCCGGGGAGCTGTTTTTT
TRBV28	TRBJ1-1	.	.	CASSRRGAAFW	TGTGCCAGCAGTCGCCGGGGTGCGGCTTTCTGG
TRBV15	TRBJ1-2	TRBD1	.	CATSKNGQGLYGYTF	TGTGCCACCAGCAAAAATGGACAGGGTCTATATGGCTACACCTTC
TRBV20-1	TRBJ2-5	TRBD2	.	CSAWTREETQYF	TGCAGTGCCTGGACTAGAGAAGAGACCCAGTACTTC
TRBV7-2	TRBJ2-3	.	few	CASSPWTLRTDTQYF	TGTGCCAGCAGCCCGTGGACGTTACGCACAGATACGCAGTATTTT
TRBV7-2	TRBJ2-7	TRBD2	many	CASSLATAGGSYEQYF	TGTGCCAGCAGCTTAGCGACAGCGGGAGGCTCCTACGAGCAGTACTTC
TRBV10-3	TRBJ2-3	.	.	CAISESGADSTDTQYF	TGTGCCATCAGTGAGTCAGGGGCCGACAGCACAGATACGCAGTATTTT
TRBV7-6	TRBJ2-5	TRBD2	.	CASSFLPSGGETQYF	TGTGCCAGCAGCTTCCTACCTAGCGGGGGAGAGACCCAGTACTTC
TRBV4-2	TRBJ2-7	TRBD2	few	CASSHGGTSGLYEQYF	TGTGCCAGCAGCCATGGTGGGACTAGCGGGCTCTACGAGCAGTACTTC
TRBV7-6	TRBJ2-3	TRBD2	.	CASSWPGASGLPDTQYF	TGTGCCAGCAGTTGGCCCGGGGCTAGCGGGTTGCCAGATACGCAGTATTTT
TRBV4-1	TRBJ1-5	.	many	CASSQGAGDNDQPQHF	TGCGCCAGCAGCCAAGGGGCCGGGGACAACGATCAGCCCCAGCATTTT